This T cell receptor beta chain was identified in a study of tumor and adjacent non-tumor tissue in lung cancer. A note on this clonotype: One end of the junction fails to match germline, which may point to a read error.

This sample's RNA came from whole unsorted tissue. More than 3 cm separated this lung sample from the edge of the tumor. The germline gives CDR1 SGHNT, CDR2 YENEEA. CDR3 length: 13 residues. TCRbeta libraries were built with three rounds of nested PCR, modified from ARM-PCR. MiXCR was run by TCRdb on the multiplex PCR reads, yielding one entry per CDR3 protein. The sample contains about 80,000 distinct CDR3 sequences, 80% to 90% of which appear only once. The chain links TRBV11-3 to TRBJ2-5; D uncertain. This TCR derives from a man aged 55 to 70 with non-small cell lung cancer. The sequenced sample was distant non-tumor lung tissue. The CDR3 sequence is CARSFTGDETQYF. The CDR3 nucleotides are TGTGCCAGGAGCTTTACTGGGGATGAGACCCAGTACTTC.